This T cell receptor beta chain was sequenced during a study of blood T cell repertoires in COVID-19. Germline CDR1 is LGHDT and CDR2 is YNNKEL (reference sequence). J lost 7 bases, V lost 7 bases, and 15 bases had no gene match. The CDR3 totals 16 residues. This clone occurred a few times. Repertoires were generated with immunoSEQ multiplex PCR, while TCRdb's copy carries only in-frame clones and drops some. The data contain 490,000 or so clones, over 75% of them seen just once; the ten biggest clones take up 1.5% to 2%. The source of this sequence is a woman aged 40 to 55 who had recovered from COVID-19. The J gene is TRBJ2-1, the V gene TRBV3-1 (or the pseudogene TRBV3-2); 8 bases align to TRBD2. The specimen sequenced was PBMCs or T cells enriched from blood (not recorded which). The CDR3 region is CASKNEREGLSNEQFF. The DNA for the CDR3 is TGTGCCAGCAAAAACGAACGGGAGGGCCTATCTAATGAGCAGTTCTTC.